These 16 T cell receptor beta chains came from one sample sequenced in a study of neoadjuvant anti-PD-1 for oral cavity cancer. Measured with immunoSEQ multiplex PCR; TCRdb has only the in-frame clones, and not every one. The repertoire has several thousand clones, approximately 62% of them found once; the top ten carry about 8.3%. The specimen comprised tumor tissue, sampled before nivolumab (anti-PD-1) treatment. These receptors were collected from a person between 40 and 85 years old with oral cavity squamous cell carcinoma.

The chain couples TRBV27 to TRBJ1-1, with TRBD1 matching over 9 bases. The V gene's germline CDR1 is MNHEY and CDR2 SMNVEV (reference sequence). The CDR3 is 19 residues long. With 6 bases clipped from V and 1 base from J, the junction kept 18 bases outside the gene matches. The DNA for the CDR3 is TGTGCCAGCAGGGGGCCCGGGACAGGGAGGCTTTGGGGGAACACTGAAGCTTTCTTT. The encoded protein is CASRGPGTGRLWGNTEAFF.

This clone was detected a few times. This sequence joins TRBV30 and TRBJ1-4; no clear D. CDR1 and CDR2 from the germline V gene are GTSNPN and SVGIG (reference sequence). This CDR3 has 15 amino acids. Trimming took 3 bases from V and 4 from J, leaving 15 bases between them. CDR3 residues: CAWRGFTGNNEKLFF. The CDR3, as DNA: TGTGCCTGGAGGGGGTTTACGGGGAATAATGAAAAACTGTTTTTT. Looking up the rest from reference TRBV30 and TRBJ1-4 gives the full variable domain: SQTIHQWPATLVQPVGSPLSLECTVEGTSNPNLYWYRQAAGRGLQLLFYSVGIGQISSEVPQNLSASRPQDRQFILSSKKLLLSDSGFYLCAWRGFTGNNEKLFFGSGTQLSVL.

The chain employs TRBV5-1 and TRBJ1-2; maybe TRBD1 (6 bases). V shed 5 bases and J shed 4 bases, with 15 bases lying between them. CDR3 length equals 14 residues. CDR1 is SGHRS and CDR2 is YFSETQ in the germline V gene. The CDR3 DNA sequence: TGCGCCAGCAGACGAGAGACAGGAGCCTATGGCTACACCTTC. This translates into CASRRETGAYGYTF.

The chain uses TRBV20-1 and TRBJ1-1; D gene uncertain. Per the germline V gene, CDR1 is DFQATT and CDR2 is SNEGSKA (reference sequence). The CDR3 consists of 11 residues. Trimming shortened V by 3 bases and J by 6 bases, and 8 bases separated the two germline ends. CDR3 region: CSARTVPEAFF. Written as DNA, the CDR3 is TGCAGTGCTAGGACTGTCCCTGAAGCTTTCTTT.

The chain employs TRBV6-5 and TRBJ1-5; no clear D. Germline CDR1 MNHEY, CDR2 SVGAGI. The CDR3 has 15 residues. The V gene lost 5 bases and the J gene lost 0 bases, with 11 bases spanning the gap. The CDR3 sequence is CASSRDGYSNQPQHF. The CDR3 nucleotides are TGTGCCAGCAGTCGAGACGGATATAGCAATCAGCCCCAGCATTTT.

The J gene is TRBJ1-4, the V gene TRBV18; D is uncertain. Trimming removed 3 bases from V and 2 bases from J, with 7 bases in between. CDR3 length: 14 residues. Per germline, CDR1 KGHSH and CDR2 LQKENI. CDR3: CASSPGNTNEKLFF. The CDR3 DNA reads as TGTGCCAGCTCACCGGGGAATACTAATGAAAAACTGTTTTTT.

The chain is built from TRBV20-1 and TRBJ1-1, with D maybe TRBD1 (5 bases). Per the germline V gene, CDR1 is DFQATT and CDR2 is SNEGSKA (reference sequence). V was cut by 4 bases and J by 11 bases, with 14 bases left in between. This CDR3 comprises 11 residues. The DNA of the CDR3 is TGCAGTGCTACCCTCAACTGGGGGGCTTTCTTT. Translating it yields CSATLNWGAFF.

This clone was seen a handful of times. CDR3 sequence reads: CASMERDRGRNYGYTF. The CDR3 nucleotides read TGCGCCAGCATGGAGAGGGACAGGGGGCGGAACTATGGCTACACCTTC. The chain combines TRBV10-2 with TRBJ1-2; TRBD1 agrees at 12 bases. J was trimmed by 2 bases and V by 7 bases; bases with no gene match: 8. The CDR3 runs to 16 residues. Germline CDR1 reads WSHSY; CDR2 reads SAAADI.

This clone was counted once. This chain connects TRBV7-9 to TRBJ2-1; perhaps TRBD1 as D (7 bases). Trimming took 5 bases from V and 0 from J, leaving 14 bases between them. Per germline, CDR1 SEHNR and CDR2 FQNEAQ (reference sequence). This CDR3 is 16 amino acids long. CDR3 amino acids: CASSQGGTLSYNEQFF. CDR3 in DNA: TGTGCCAGCAGCCAGGGGGGTACACTCTCCTACAATGAGCAGTTCTTC.

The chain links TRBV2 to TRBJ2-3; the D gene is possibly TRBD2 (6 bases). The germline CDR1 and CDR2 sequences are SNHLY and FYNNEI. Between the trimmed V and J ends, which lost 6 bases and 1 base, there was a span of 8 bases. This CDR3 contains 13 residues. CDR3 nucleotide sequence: TGTGCCAGCAGCTCGGGGGGCACAGATACGCAGTATTTT. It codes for CASSSGGTDTQYF.

This CDR3 is CASSEPAGSNQPQHF. For the CDR3, the DNA is TGTGCCAGCAGTGAGCCCGCAGGGAGCAATCAGCCCCAGCATTTT. This sequence joins TRBV2 and TRBJ1-5, with D possibly being TRBD1 (5 bases). Germline V gene sequence: CDR1 SNHLY, CDR2 FYNNEI. The V end lost 3 bases, the J end lost 1 base, and 10 bases lay between the germline ends. The CDR3 runs to 15 residues.

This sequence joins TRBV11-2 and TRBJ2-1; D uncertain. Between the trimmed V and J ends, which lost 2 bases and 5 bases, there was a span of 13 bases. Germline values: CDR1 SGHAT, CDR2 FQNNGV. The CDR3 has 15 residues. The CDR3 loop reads CASSLSQPADNEQFF. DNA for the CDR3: TGTGCCAGCAGCTTAAGCCAGCCGGCCGACAATGAGCAGTTCTTC. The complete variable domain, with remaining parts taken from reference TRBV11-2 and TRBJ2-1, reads EAGVAQSPRYKIIEKRQSVAFWCNPISGHATLYWYQQILGQGPKLLIQFQNNGVVDDSQLPKDRFSAERLKGVDSTLKIQPAKLEDSAVYLCASSLSQPADNEQFFGPGTRLTVL.

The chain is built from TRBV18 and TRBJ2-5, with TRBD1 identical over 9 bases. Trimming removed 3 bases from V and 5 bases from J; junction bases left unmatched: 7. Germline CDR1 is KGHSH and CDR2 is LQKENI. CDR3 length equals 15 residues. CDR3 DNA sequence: TGTGCCAGCTCACCGGGACAGGGTCGGGGGGAGACCCAGTACTTC. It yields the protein CASSPGQGRGETQYF.

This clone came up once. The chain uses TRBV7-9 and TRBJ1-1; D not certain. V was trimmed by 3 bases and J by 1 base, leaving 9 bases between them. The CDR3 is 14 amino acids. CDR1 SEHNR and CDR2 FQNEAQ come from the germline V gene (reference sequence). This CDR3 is CASSLRRTNTEAFF. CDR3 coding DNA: TGTGCCAGCAGCTTGAGACGGACGAACACTGAAGCTTTCTTT.

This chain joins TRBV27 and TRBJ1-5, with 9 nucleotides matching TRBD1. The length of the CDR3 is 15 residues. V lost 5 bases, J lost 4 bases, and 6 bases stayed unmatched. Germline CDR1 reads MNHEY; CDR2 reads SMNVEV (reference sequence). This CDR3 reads CASSNTGQGNQPQHF. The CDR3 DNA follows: TGTGCCAGCAGTAATACGGGACAGGGTAATCAGCCCCAGCATTTT.

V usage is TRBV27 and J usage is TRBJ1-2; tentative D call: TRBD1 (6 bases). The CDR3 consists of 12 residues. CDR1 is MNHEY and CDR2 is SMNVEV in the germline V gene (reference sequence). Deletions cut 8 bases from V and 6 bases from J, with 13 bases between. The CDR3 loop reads CASGTGTHGYTF. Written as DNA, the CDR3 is TGTGCCAGCGGTACAGGGACACATGGCTACACCTTC.